Presented here are 32 T cell receptor beta chains from one specimen sequenced in a study of T cell repertoires in cytomegalovirus infection. These receptors' targets are unknown. TCRdb re-derived calls from the reads in MiXCR, one entry per CDR3 protein. In the table there are approximately 990,000 distinct CDR3 sequences, around 29% of which are singletons. This sample comprised cultured CD8+ T cells from PBMCs, obtained from culture after CMV antigen stimulation. The receptors derive from a human donor in good health (CMV status not recorded). Some clones in this sample may be carry-over from other donors' samples.

The chain joins TRBV5-1 to TRBJ1-1; TRBD1 agrees at 7 bases. Germline V CDR1 and CDR2: SGHRS, YFSETQ. The CDR3 sequence is 14 residues long. V lost 4 bases, J lost 4 bases, and 7 bases stayed unmatched. CDR3 amino acids: CASSREQGSTEAFF. CDR3 DNA: TGCGCCAGCAGCAGGGAACAGGGGTCCACTGAAGCTTTCTTT.

This rearrangement joins TRBV12-3 or TRBV12-4 to TRBJ1-2; 7 bases are a match to TRBD1. The trim removed 5 bases at V and 4 bases at J, leaving 10 bases unmatched. The CDR3 is 15 amino acids. DNA of the CDR3: TGTGCCAGCAGTCTACTTTCGGGACAGAGCTATGGCTACACCTTC. Amino acids: CASSLLSGQSYGYTF.

CDR3 sequence reads: CASSSTALEGANYGYTF. DNA of the CDR3: TGTGCCAGCAGTTCGACAGCCTTGGAGGGGGCTAACTATGGCTACACCTTC. This chain joins TRBV27 and TRBJ1-2, with D possibly being TRBD1 (6 bases). The CDR3 has 17 residues. Germline V gene sequence: CDR1 MNHEY, CDR2 SMNVEV (reference sequence). Trimming pared 4 bases from V and 0 bases from J, leaving 18 bases between.

In this sample, this clonotype turned up a few times. V and J are TRBV4-1 and TRBJ2-1, with TRBD2 matching over 7 bases. The CDR3 runs 15 residues. V lost 4 bases to trimming and J lost 2 bases; unmatched junction nucleotides: 5. The V gene's germline CDR1 is MGHRA and CDR2 YSYEKL. The CDR3 spells CASSRGLDTYNEQFF. CDR3 DNA sequence: TGCGCCAGCAGCCGTGGACTAGACACCTACAATGAGCAGTTCTTC.

This clonotype was detected a few times. The J gene is TRBJ2-1, the V gene TRBV27; 15 bases are shared with TRBD2. Germline CDR1 reads MNHEY; CDR2 reads SMNVEV (reference sequence). The CDR3 consists of 14 residues. J gave up 15 bases and V 5 bases, and 8 bases lay outside the gene matches. The CDR3 nucleotides are TGTGCCAGCAGTCCCGGGACTAGCGGGGGGATTCGGTTCTTC. It encodes CASSPGTSGGIRFF.

This clonotype appeared a few times. This rearrangement joins TRBV25-1 to TRBJ2-7; 10 bases agree with TRBD1. Germline V gene data show CDR1 as MGHDK and CDR2 as SYGVNS. The V gene end was trimmed by 8 bases and the J gene end by 2 bases; junction bases not matched to a gene: 24. The CDR3 consists of 20 residues. CDR3 loop: CASSQNRGTGEERPPYEQYV. DNA for the CDR3: TGTGCCAGCTCCCAAAATCGGGGGACAGGGGAAGAGAGGCCTCCCTACGAGCAGTACGTC.

The J gene is TRBJ1-6, the V gene TRBV9; 7 bases fit TRBD1. In germline, CDR1 is SGDLS, CDR2 YYNGEE. Unmatched junction bases numbered 3, after V lost 0 bases and J lost 6 bases. CDR3 length: 15 amino acids. CDR3 DNA sequence: TGTGCCAGCAGCGTAGAGGGGGCTGCTAATTCACCCCTCCACTTT. Translated, it gives CASSVEGAANSPLHF.

This clonotype was counted between two and nine times. V usage is TRBV7-2 and J usage is TRBJ2-4; D might be TRBD2 (5 bases). Germline CDR1 reads SGHTA; CDR2 reads FQGNSA. V was clipped by 1 base and J by 9 bases, with 10 bases between them. The CDR3 sequence is 13 residues long. In DNA form, the CDR3 reads TGTGCCAGCAGCTTAGACGGGGTCAGCATTCAGTACTTC. Amino acid sequence: CASSLDGVSIQYF.

The chain links TRBV6-8 to TRBJ2-3; 9 nucleotides line up with TRBD1. Germline V gene sequence: CDR1 MNHGY, CDR2 SAAAGT. J gave up 1 base and V 7 bases, and 6 bases lay outside the gene matches. This CDR3 region has 15 residues. CDR3 sequence: CASKTGGVGTDTQYF. CDR3 nucleotide sequence: TGTGCCAGCAAGACAGGGGGAGTTGGCACAGATACGCAGTATTTT.

Many counts were recorded for this clonotype. This chain connects TRBV4-1 to TRBJ1-2; D call uncertain. The V gene lost 4 bases and the J gene lost 4 bases, with 13 bases spanning the gap. Looked up from germline, CDR1 is MGHRA and CDR2 is YSYEKL. CDR3 length: 14 residues. Here the CDR3 DNA reads TGCGCCAGCAGCCGTTCCTCCGGGGTCTATGGCTACACCTTC. It encodes CASSRSSGVYGYTF.

In this sample, this clonotype turned up many times. The gene calls are TRBV7-2 and TRBJ1-1, with TRBD1 as a possible D gene (5 bases). The length of the CDR3 is 13 residues. The V end lost 4 bases, the J end lost 8 bases, and 14 bases lay between the germline ends. Germline CDR1 and CDR2: SGHTA and FQGNSA. CDR3 protein: CASSSYGGTEAFF. The CDR3 DNA reads as TGTGCCAGCAGCTCCTACGGCGGGACGGAAGCTTTCTTT.

The chain combines TRBV19 with TRBJ1-1; no definite D call. The CDR3 runs to 15 residues. Between the trimmed V and J ends, which lost 6 bases and 1 base, there was a span of 15 bases. Germline V CDR1 and CDR2: LNHDA, SQIVND (reference sequence). The CDR3 DNA reads TGTGCCAGTAGGAGGATACGGGTCGCGAACACTGAAGCTTTCTTT. Protein product: CASRRIRVANTEAFF.

The chain links TRBV19 to TRBJ2-1; 8 nucleotides match TRBD1. Germline assignment: CDR1 LNHDA and CDR2 SQIVND (reference sequence). This CDR3 spans 16 amino acids. V lost 1 base, J lost 4 bases, and 6 bases stayed unmatched. The CDR3 here is CASSIGTGNLYNEQFF. The CDR3 DNA reads as TGTGCCAGTAGTATAGGGACAGGGAACCTTTACAATGAGCAGTTCTTC.

The chain recombines TRBV5-6 with TRBJ2-1; D gene unclear. V lost 2 bases, J lost 1 base, and 7 bases lay in between. From germline, CDR1 is SGHDT and CDR2 YYEEEE. CDR3 length equals 14 residues. The chain's CDR3 is CASSFADSYNEQFF. The CDR3 DNA is TGTGCCAGCAGCTTCGCAGATTCCTACAATGAGCAGTTCTTC.

CDR3 bases: TGTGCCAGCACCTCCGCCGACGGAAGCACAGATACGCAGTATTTT. This sequence encodes CASTSADGSTDTQYF. This chain connects TRBV12-3 or TRBV12-4 to TRBJ2-3; D ambiguous. The length of the CDR3 is 15 residues. Trimming shortened V by 7 bases and J by 0 bases, and 14 bases separated the two germline ends.

This clonotype occurred a few times. The V call is TRBV3-1, the J call TRBJ1-2; a possible D gene is TRBD1 (6 bases). Germline V gene sequence: CDR1 LGHDT, CDR2 YNNKEL (reference sequence). The V and J ends lost 4 bases and 6 bases respectively, with 21 bases between them. CDR3 size: 16 residues. The CDR3, as DNA: TGTGCCAGCAGCCGCTACGACAGGTTAAAACTCGATGGCTACACCTTC. This sequence encodes CASSRYDRLKLDGYTF.

This clonotype was detected many times. The gene calls are TRBV7-9 and TRBJ1-4, with TRBD1 as a possible D gene (5 bases). Trimming took off 5 bases at V and 3 bases at J, with 19 bases between the two ends. The germline V gene has CDR1 SEHNR and CDR2 FQNEAQ (reference sequence). The CDR3 sequence is 17 residues long. DNA of the CDR3: TGTGCCAGCAGCCATTACCGGGGGGGACGGCCTAATGAAAAACTGTTTTTT. Its protein product is CASSHYRGGRPNEKLFF.

In this sample, this clonotype turned up a few times. The rearrangement joins TRBV2 to TRBJ2-3; D perhaps matches TRBD2 (7 bases). Germline V gives CDR1 SNHLY, CDR2 FYNNEI. The CDR3 length is 13 residues. V gave up 9 bases and J gave up 3 bases, with 13 bases separating them. CDR3 protein: CARGGGLTDTQYF. CDR3 DNA sequence: TGTGCCAGGGGGGGGGGCCTAACAGATACGCAGTATTTT.

This clonotype was detected ten times or more. The gene calls are TRBV7-2 and TRBJ1-2; D gene uncertain. Deletions cut 1 base from V and 6 bases from J, with 18 bases between. The CDR3 contains 16 residues. Per germline, CDR1 SGHTA and CDR2 FQGNSA. CDR3 in amino acids: CASSLGTGEPRDGYTF. The DNA for the CDR3 is TGTGCCAGCAGCTTAGGAACCGGGGAACCTCGGGATGGCTACACCTTC.

The rearrangement uses TRBV19 and TRBJ2-7, with no clear D. Germline V gives CDR1 LNHDA, CDR2 SQIVND (reference sequence). The CDR3 covers 14 residues. V lost 5 bases and J 1 base, leaving 12 bases between the germline ends. The CDR3 is CASSAVGRSYEQYF. The CDR3, as DNA: TGTGCCAGTAGTGCAGTAGGGCGATCCTACGAGCAGTACTTC.

This clonotype appeared many times. The gene calls are TRBV7-6 and TRBJ1-5, with D perhaps matching TRBD1 (6 bases). V lost 5 bases to trimming and J lost 0 bases, with 17 bases between them. Germline V gene data show CDR1 as SGHVS and CDR2 as FNYEAQ. The CDR3 runs 17 residues. CDR3 region: CASSLGAQGHSNQPQHF. CDR3 bases: TGTGCCAGCAGCCTCGGGGCTCAGGGGCATAGCAATCAGCCCCAGCATTTT.

This clonotype was seen ten or more times. The V gene is TRBV7-6, the J gene TRBJ2-3; no firm D call. Germline assignment: CDR1 SGHVS and CDR2 FNYEAQ. V lost 5 bases, J lost 2 bases, and 20 bases lay in between. The CDR3 contains 17 residues. CDR3 nucleotide sequence: TGTGCCAGCAGCCAATTCAGAGAAGGGCGGATCACAGATACGCAGTATTTT. Amino acids: CASSQFREGRITDTQYF. The whole variable domain, remainder taken from reference TRBV7-6 and TRBJ2-3, is GAGVSQSPRYKVTKRGQDVALRCDPISGHVSLYWYRQALGQGPEFLTYFNYEAQQDKSGLPNDRFSAERPEGSISTLTIQRTEQRDSAMYRCASSQFREGRITDTQYFGPGTRLTVL.

This clonotype has more than one count but fewer than ten. This rearrangement joins TRBV5-6 to TRBJ1-2; a weak D match, TRBD1 (5 bases). V lost 0 bases and J 3 bases, leaving 9 bases between the germline ends. The germline gives CDR1 SGHDT, CDR2 YYEEEE. The CDR3 has 14 residues. The CDR3 here is CASSLETDDYGYTF. Here the CDR3 DNA reads TGTGCCAGCAGCTTGGAGACAGACGACTATGGCTACACCTTC.

This clonotype was observed a handful of times. V and J are TRBV5-5 and TRBJ1-4; TRBD1 aligns across 11 bases. Germline V gene sequence: CDR1 SGHKS, CDR2 YYEKEE (reference sequence). With 4 bases clipped from V and 8 bases from J, the junction kept 13 bases outside the gene matches. The CDR3 runs to 17 residues. As DNA, the CDR3 is TGTGCCAGCAGCACCGATGGTCCCTGGACAGGGGGCGAAAAACTGTTTTTT. This gives the protein CASSTDGPWTGGEKLFF.

This clonotype was observed a few times. The chain links TRBV7-9 to TRBJ2-2; TRBD1 agrees at 9 bases. Germline V gene lookup returns CDR1 SEHNR and CDR2 FQNEAQ (reference sequence). The trim removed 5 bases at V and 5 bases at J, leaving 9 bases unmatched. The CDR3 sequence is 16 residues long. The CDR3 region is CASSPLQGASTGELFF. CDR3 nucleotides: TGTGCCAGCAGCCCATTACAGGGGGCGAGTACCGGGGAGCTGTTTTTT.

This clonotype was counted only a few times. This sequence joins TRBV7-9 and TRBJ2-3; D is tentatively TRBD1 or TRBD2 (6 bases each). V dropped 5 bases and J dropped 0 bases, with 15 bases sitting between them. This CDR3 comprises 16 residues. Looked up from germline, CDR1 is SEHNR and CDR2 is FQNEAQ (reference sequence). The CDR3 here is CASSPAQGGSTDTQYF. CDR3 DNA: TGTGCCAGCAGCCCGGCACAGGGAGGCAGCACAGATACGCAGTATTTT.

This clonotype was observed a handful of times. V and J are TRBV6-1 and TRBJ2-1; D gene ambiguous. V was pared by 4 bases and J by 7 bases, with 17 bases between. In germline, CDR1 is MNHNS, CDR2 SASEGT. This CDR3 comprises 15 residues. The CDR3 DNA reads as TGTGCCAGCAGTGTGCCCGGGTCTTTGTGGAATGAGCAGTTCTTC. Residues: CASSVPGSLWNEQFF.

CDR3 nucleotides: TGTGCCAGCAGCTTATCCGAACCGCAGCCCCAGCATTTT. Translating it yields CASSLSEPQPQHF. The gene calls are TRBV11-1 and TRBJ1-5; D is unresolved. CDR3 size: 13 residues. Trimming pared 2 bases from V and 7 bases from J, leaving 9 bases between. In germline, CDR1 is SGHAT, CDR2 FQDESV (reference sequence).

This clonotype was counted only a few times. This chain connects TRBV7-9 to TRBJ2-2; a possible D gene is TRBD1 (6 bases). CDR1 SEHNR and CDR2 FQNEAQ come from the germline V gene (reference sequence). V shed 5 bases and J shed 5 bases, with 15 bases lying between them. The CDR3 has 15 amino acids. The CDR3 spells CASSQSHTGTGELFF. CDR3 DNA sequence: TGTGCCAGCAGCCAATCTCATACAGGGACCGGGGAGCTGTTTTTT.

This clonotype has ten or more counts. The CDR3 protein is CASSFLDRRYSTNEKLFF. The CDR3 DNA reads as TGTGCCAGCAGCTTCTTGGACAGGCGATATTCAACTAATGAAAAACTGTTTTTT. The V gene is TRBV7-2, the J gene TRBJ1-4, with TRBD1 matching 7 bases. The CDR3 is 18 residues long. After removal of 3 bases from V and 0 bases from J, the junction contained 10 bases not matched to a gene. Germline values: CDR1 SGHTA, CDR2 FQGNSA.

The V gene is TRBV7-3, the J gene TRBJ2-3; 9 bases are shared with TRBD2. The germline V gene has CDR1 SGHTA and CDR2 FQGTGA. The V segment lost 2 bases and the J segment 5 bases; nucleotides outside the gene matches: 5. This CDR3 has 15 amino acids. The CDR3 reads CASSLRAGGRDTQYF. The CDR3 coding sequence is TGTGCCAGCAGCTTACGAGCGGGGGGAAGAGATACGCAGTATTTT. The complete variable domain, with remaining parts taken from reference TRBV7-3 and TRBJ2-3, reads GAGVSQTPSNKVTEKGKYVELRCDPISGHTALYWYRQSLGQGPEFLIYFQGTGAADDSGLPNDRFFAVRPEGSVSTLKIQRTERGDSAVYLCASSLRAGGRDTQYFGPGTRLTVL.

This clonotype was observed a few times. The V call is TRBV12-3 or TRBV12-4, the J call TRBJ1-6, with unresolved D. V lost 3 bases to trimming and J lost 8 bases, with 17 bases between them. There are 16 residues in the CDR3. The CDR3 nucleotides are TGTGCCAGCAGTTTCTCCATGGGATCGATTTATTCACCCCTCCACTTT. This translates into CASSFSMGSIYSPLHF.